The clone carrying this T cell receptor beta chain was observed many times. What it recognizes is unknown. The CDR3 has 12 residues. Per germline, CDR1 SQVTM and CDR2 ANQGSEA. V was cut by 4 bases and J by 11 bases, with 16 bases left in between. TCRbeta library construction was performed incorporating unique molecular identifiers. TCRdb passed the PCR reads through MiXCR, listing each CDR3 protein once. The data show some 100,000 distinct CDR3 sequences, with roughly 15% seen just once and 15% to 20% held by the top ten. This sample was taken from a study of T-cell reconstitution after alpha-beta-depleted transplantation in children. General study findings and limits: For some patients, TCRbeta diversity was high at day 60 because of recipient T cells and thymic progenitors that survived. In patients about two months after transplant, alpha-beta T cells reportedly arose from several hundred expanded graft clones. T cells produced anew were the main source of T-cell counts and diversity one year after transplant.

This rearrangement joins TRBV29-1 to TRBJ2-3, with D perhaps matching TRBD2 (6 bases). This TCR derives from a male patient between 2 and 10 years old who had a stem cell transplant for acute lymphoblastic leukemia, so the T cells may come from the graft donor. The sample consisted of PBMCs, mostly from graft donor cells, taken 180 days after TCRalphabeta/CD19-depleted stem cell transplant. The CDR3 reads CSVGGLGTQQYF. Here the CDR3 DNA reads TGCAGCGTTGGGGGCCTGGGGACTCAGCAGTATTTT.